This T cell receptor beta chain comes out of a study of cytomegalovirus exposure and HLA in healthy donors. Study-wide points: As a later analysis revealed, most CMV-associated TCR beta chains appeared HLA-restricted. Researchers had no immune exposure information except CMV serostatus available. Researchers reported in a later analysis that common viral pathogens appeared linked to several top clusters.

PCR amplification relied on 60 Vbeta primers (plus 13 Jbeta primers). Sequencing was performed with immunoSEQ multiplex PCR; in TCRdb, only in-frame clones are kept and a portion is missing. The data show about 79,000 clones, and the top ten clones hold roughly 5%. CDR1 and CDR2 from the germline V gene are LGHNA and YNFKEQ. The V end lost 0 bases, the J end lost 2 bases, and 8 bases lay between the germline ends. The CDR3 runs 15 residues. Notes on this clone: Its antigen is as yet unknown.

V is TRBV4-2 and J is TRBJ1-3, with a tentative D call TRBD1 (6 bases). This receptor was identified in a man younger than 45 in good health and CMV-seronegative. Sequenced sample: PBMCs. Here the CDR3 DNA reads TGTGCCAGCAGCCAAGAAGGGGGGGCTGGAAACACCATATATTTT. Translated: CASSQEGGAGNTIYF.